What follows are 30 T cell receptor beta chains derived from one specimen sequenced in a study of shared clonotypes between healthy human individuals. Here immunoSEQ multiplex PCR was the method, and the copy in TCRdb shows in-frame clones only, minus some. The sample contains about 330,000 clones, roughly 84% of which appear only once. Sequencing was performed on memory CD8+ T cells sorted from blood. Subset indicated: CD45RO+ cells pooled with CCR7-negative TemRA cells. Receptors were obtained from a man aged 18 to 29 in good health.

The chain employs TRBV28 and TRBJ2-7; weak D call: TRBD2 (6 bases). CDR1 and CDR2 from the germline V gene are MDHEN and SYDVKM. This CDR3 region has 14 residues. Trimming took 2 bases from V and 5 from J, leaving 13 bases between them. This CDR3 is CASSLLVGGHEQYF. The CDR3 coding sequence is TGTGCCAGCAGTTTACTAGTCGGAGGGCACGAGCAGTACTTC.

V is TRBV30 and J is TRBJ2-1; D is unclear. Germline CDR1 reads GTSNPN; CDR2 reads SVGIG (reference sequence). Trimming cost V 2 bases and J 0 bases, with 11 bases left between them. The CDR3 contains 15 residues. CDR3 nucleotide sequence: TGTGCCTGGAGTACCATACCTAGCTCCTACAATGAGCAGTTCTTC. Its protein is CAWSTIPSSYNEQFF.

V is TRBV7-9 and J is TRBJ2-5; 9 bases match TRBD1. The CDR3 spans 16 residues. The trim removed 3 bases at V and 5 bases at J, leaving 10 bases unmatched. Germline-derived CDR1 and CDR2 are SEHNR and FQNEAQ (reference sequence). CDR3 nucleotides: TGTGCCAGCAGCTTTAGAACAGGGGGCTGGAGCGAGACCCAGTACTTC. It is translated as CASSFRTGGWSETQYF.

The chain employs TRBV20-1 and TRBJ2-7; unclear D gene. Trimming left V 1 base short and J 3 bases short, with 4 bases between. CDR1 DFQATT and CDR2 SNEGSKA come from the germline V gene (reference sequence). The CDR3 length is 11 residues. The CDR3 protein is CSARAGYEQYF. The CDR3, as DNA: TGCAGTGCTAGAGCGGGCTACGAGCAGTACTTC.

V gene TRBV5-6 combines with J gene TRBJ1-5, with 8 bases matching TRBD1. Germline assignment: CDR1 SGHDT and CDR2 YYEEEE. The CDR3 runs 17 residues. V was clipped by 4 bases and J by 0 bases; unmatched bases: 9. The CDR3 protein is CASSLRDRIYSNQPQHF. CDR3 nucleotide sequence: TGTGCCAGCAGCCTCCGGGACAGGATATATAGCAATCAGCCCCAGCATTTT.

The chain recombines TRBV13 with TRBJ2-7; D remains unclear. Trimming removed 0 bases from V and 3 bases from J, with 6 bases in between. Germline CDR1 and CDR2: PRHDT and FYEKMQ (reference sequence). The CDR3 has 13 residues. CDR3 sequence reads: CASSLGRVYEQYF. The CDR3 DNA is TGTGCCAGCAGCTTAGGACGGGTCTACGAGCAGTACTTC.

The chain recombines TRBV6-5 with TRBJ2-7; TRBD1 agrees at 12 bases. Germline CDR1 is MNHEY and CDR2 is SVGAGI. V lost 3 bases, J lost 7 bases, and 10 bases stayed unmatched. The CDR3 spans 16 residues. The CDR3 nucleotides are TGTGCCAGCAGTTATTACGCGGGACAGGGGGCGGATGAGCAGTACTTC. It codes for CASSYYAGQGADEQYF.

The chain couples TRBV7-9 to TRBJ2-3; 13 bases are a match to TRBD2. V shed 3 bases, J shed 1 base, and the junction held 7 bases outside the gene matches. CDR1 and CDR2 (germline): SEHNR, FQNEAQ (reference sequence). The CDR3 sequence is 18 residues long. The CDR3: CASSFRTSGGPRTDTQYF. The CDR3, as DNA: TGTGCCAGCAGCTTTAGGACTAGCGGGGGCCCGCGCACAGATACGCAGTATTTT.

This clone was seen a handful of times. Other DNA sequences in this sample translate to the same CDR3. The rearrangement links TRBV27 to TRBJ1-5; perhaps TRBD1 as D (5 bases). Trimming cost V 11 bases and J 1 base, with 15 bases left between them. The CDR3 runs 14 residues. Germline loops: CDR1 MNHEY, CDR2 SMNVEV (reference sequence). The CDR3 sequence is CASRTGASNQPQHF. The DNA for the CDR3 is TGTGCCTCCCGTACCGGGGCCAGCAATCAGCCCCAGCATTTT.

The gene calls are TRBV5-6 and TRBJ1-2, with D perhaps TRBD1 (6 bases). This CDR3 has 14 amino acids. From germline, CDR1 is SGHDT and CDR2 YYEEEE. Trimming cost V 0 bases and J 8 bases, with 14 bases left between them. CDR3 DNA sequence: TGTGCCAGCAGCTTGGGCCAGGGGCCGCCCGGCTACACCTTC. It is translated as CASSLGQGPPGYTF.

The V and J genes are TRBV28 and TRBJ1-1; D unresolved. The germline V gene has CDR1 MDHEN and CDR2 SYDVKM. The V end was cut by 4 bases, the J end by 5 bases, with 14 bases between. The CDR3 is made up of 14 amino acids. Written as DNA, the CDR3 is TGTGCCAGCAGTTCAACTTTCGGGCAAACTGAAGCTTTCTTT. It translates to CASSSTFGQTEAFF.

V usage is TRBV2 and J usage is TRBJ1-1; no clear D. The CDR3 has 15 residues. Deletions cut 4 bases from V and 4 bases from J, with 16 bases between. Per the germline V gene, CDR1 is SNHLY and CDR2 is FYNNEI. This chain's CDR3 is CASSAGAGAFTEAFF. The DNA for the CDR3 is TGTGCCAGCAGTGCTGGTGCAGGCGCCTTCACTGAAGCTTTCTTT.

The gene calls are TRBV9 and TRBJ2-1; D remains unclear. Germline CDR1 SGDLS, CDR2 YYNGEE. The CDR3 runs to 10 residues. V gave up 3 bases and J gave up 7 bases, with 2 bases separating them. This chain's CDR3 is CASSGNEQFF. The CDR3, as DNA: TGTGCCAGCAGCGGAAATGAGCAGTTCTTC.

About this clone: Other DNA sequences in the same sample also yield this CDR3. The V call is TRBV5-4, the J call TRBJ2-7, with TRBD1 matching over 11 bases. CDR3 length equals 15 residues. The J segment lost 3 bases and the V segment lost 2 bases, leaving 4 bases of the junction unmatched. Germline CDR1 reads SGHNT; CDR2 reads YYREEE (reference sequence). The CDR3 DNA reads TGTGCCAGCAGCTTAGGGACAGGGGGGAGCTACGAGCAGTACTTC. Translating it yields CASSLGTGGSYEQYF.

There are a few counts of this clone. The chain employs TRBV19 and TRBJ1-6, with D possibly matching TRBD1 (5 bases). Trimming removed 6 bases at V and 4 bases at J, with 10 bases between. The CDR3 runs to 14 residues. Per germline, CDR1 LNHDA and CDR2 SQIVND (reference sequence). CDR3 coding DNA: TGTGCCAGTAGGGCCGGGACGTATAATTCACCCCTCCACTTT. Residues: CASRAGTYNSPLHF.

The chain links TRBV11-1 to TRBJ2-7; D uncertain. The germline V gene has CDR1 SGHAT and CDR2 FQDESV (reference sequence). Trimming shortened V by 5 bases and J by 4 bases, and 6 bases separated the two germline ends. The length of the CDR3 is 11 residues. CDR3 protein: CASSGSYEQYF. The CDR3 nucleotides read TGTGCCAGCAGCGGGTCGTACGAGCAGTACTTC. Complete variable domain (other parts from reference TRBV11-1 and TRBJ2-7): EAEVAQSPRYKITEKSQAVAFWCDPISGHATLYWYRQILGQGPELLVQFQDESVVDDSQLPKDRFSAERLKGVDSTLKIQPAELGDSAMYLCASSGSYEQYFGPGTRLTVT.

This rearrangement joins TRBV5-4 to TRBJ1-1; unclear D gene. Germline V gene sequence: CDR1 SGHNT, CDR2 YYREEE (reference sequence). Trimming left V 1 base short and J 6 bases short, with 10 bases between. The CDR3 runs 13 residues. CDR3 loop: CASSLLAVAEAFF. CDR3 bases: TGTGCCAGCAGCTTGCTGGCAGTGGCTGAAGCTTTCTTT.

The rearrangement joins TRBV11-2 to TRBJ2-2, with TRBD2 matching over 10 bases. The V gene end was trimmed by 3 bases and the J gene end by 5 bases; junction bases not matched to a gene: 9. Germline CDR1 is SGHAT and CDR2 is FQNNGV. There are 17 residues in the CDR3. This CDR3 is CASSLASGSGITGELFF. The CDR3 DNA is TGTGCCAGCAGCTTGGCTAGCGGGAGCGGAATTACCGGGGAGCTGTTTTTT.

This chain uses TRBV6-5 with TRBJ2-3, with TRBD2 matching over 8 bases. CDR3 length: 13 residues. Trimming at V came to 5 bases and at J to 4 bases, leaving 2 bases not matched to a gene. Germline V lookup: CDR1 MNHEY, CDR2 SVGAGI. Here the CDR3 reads CASSPGGADTQYF. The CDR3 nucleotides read TGTGCCAGCAGTCCCGGGGGGGCAGATACGCAGTATTTT.

The CDR3 DNA follows: TGCGCCAGCAGTGAGACAGGGGGATCAGATACGCAGTATTTT. It encodes CASSETGGSDTQYF. The chain uses TRBV10-1 and TRBJ2-3, with 8 bases fitting TRBD1. Looked up from germline, CDR1 is WNHNN and CDR2 is SYGVQD (reference sequence). The CDR3 loop spans 14 amino acids. The J segment lost 4 bases and the V segment lost 2 bases, leaving 2 bases of the junction unmatched.

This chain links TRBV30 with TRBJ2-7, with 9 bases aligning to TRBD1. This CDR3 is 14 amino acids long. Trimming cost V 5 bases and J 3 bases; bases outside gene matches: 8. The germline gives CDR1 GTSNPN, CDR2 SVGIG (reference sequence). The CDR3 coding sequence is TGTGCCTGGGGGGCAGGGACAGGGAGCTACGAGCAGTACTTC. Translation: CAWGAGTGSYEQYF.

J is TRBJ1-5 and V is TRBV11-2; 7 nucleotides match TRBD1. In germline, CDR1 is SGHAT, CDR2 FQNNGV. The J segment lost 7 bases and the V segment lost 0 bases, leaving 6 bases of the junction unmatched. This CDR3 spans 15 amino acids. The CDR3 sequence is CASSLEIGGGQPQHF. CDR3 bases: TGTGCCAGCAGCTTAGAAATAGGGGGCGGCCAGCCCCAGCATTTT.

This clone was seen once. DNA of the CDR3: TGTGCCAGCAGGGGCAGAAGGGACGGACCGTACGAGCAGTACTTC. Protein sequence: CASRGRRDGPYEQYF. This chain uses TRBV25-1 with TRBJ2-7; perhaps D is TRBD1 or TRBD2 (5 bases each). This CDR3 has 15 amino acids. The V gene lost 6 bases and the J gene lost 4 bases, with 19 bases spanning the gap. CDR1 is MGHDK, CDR2 SYGVNS, per germline.

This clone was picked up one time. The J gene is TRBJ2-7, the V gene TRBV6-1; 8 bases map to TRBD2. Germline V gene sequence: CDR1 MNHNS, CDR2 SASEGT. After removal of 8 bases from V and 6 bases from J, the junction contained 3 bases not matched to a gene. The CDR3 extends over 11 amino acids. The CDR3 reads CASGTRSEQYF. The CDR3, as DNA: TGTGCCAGCGGGACTAGGTCCGAGCAGTACTTC.

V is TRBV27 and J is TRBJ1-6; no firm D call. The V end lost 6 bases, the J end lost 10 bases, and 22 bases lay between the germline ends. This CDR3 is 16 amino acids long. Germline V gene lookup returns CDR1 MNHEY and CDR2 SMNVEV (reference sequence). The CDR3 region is CASSTYVGLTISPLHF. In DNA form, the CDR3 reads TGTGCCAGCAGCACCTACGTGGGCCTGACTATCTCACCCCTCCACTTT.

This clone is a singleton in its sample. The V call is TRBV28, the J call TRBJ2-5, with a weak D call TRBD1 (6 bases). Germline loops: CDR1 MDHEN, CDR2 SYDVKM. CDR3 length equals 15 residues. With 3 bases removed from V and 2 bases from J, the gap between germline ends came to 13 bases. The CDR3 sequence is CASSFSSQGQETQYF. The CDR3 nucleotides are TGTGCCAGCAGTTTTTCGTCCCAGGGGCAAGAGACCCAGTACTTC.

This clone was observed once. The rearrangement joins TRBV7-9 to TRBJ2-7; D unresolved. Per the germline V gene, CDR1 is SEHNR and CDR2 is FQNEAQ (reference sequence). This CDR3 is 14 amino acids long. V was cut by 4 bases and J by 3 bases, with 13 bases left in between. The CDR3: CASSSNDGVYEQYF. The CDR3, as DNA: TGTGCCAGCAGCTCGAACGACGGTGTCTACGAGCAGTACTTC.

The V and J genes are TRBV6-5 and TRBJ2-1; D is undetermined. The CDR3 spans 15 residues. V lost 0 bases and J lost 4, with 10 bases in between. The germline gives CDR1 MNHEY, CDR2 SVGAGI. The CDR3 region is CASSYSSPEYNEQFF. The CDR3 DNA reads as TGTGCCAGCAGTTACTCGAGTCCGGAATACAATGAGCAGTTCTTC.

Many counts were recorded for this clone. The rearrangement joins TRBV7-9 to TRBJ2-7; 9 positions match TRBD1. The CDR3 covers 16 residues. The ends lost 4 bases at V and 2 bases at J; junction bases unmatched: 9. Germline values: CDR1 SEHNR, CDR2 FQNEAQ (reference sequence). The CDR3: CASSSNRDRVAYEQYF. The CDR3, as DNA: TGTGCCAGCAGCTCTAACCGGGACAGGGTCGCCTACGAGCAGTACTTC.

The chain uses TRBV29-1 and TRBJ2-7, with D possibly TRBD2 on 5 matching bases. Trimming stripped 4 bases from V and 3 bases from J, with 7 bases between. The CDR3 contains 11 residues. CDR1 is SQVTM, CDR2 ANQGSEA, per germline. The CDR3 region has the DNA TGCAGCGTTGGAGGGAGCTACGAGCAGTACTTC. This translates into CSVGGSYEQYF.